This note documents a single TCR beta chain sequence. The antigen it binds to is not known. Per-base qualities were not stored, and no clone one base away is much larger. The data were obtained in a study of T cells and copy number aberrations in small-cell lung cancer (dated by TCRdb to the early 2020s). With respect to the entire study: Whole-exome sequencing of the same tumor regions was paired with TCR repertoire sequencing so that T cell metrics could be related to mutations and copy number aberrations. Tumor TCR data existed for approximately 17 patients, and about 15 patients had TCR data from both tumor tissue and normal tissue. What the authors observed across the whole study: All specimens consisted of formalin-fixed paraffin-embedded tissue, which is known to introduce sequencing artifacts. Because surgical resection is uncommon in small-cell lung cancer, the study was limited by a small sample size, and the findings need validation. Tumors had lower T-cell density, richness and clonality than adjacent lung tissue, though the difference in density was not significant.

Patients with limited-stage small-cell lung cancer who underwent surgical resection in Hangzhou, China, between about 2008 and 2020 were included as donors. Every donor underwent upfront surgery with no preoperative chemotherapy or radiotherapy, and no donor received immunotherapy either before or after surgery. In the sequenced cohort of 19 patients, every patient was either a smoker or a heavy second-hand smoker. Adjacent normal lung was collected at least 2 cm from the tumor margin and was confirmed morphologically free of malignant cells by two pathologists. The study used multi-region TCR-beta sequencing of resected limited-stage small-cell lung cancers together with tumor-adjacent lung tissue to characterize T cell repertoire heterogeneity. The AllPrep DNA/RNA FFPE Kit (Qiagen) was used to extract genomic DNA from the FFPE tissue. Here V drops 2 bases and J drops 4 bases, and the junction holds 5 bases not matched to any gene. From the cysteine through the phenylalanine, the CDR3 covers 15 amino acids. Only the CDR3 part of the read is kept: 45 bases, read in frame from the first base. From the germline V gene (reference sequence), CDR1 is MNHEY and CDR2 is SMNVEV.

TCR-beta CDR3 regions were amplified from genomic DNA with the immunoSEQ hsTCRB Kit using multiplexed V- and J-gene primers. Unique DNA barcodes were added in a second PCR, and the samples were pooled together with one negative control and one positive control. The pooled TCR-beta libraries were sequenced using a 150-cycle paired-end protocol on an Illumina MiSeq. The original pipeline was this. Raw sequencing data were processed by Adaptive Biotechnologies into a report with normalized, annotated TCR-beta repertoires. T-cell density was calculated by normalizing TCR-beta templates to usable DNA, with usable DNA estimated through amplification of housekeeping genes. Richness was defined as the count of unique rearrangements, and clonality was defined as 1 minus Pielou's evenness. The source is immuneACCESS, and TCRdb retained only in-frame sequences with V and J called. Part of the clones is not carried over; for the studies checked, unresolved V genes explain less than half of this, and the remainder is unexplained. V, J and clone size are those of that table, while D and trimming were read from the DNA. The sample table contains thousands of clones; only one count was recorded for 60% to 80% of them. Jointly, the top ten make up about 9.5% of the sample.

The sequencing sample was made of normal tissue next to the tumor. The chain is assembled from TRBV27 and TRBJ2-4; 7 nucleotides in the junction match TRBD2. The clonotype originates from a woman in her 70s with small cell lung cancer. Some clones in this sample may be carry-over from other donors' samples. The CDR3 protein is CASSLTRTSKNIQYF. The DNA sequence reads TGTGCCAGCAGTTTAACCCGGACTAGTAAAAACATTCAGTACTTC.